These 24 T cell receptor beta chains were sequenced from one sample in a study of T-cell memory formation after mild COVID-19. TCRdb re-called the 5' RACE reads through MiXCR, storing one row per CDR3 protein. Here the sample spans hundreds of thousands of distinct CDR3 sequences, less than 25% being singletons. Sequenced sample: PBMCs or a T cell subset sorted from them (not recorded which). The receptors stem from an adult woman who had mild COVID-19 (a few samples of this study predate the infection). Cell type and time point are not known.

The CDR3 DNA reads TGCAGCGTTGCCCCAGAACGGAATCAGCCCCAGCATTTT. Its protein product is CSVAPERNQPQHF. The J gene is TRBJ1-5, the V gene TRBV29-1, with unresolved D. V dropped 4 bases and J dropped 4 bases, with 11 bases sitting between them. In germline, CDR1 is SQVTM, CDR2 ANQGSEA. The CDR3 loop spans 13 amino acids.

This clonotype was counted between two and nine times. J is TRBJ2-3 and V is TRBV20-1; 10 bases map to TRBD2. The CDR3 length is 16 residues. Germline CDR1 DFQATT, CDR2 SNEGSKA (reference sequence). Trimming at V came to 6 bases and at J to 1 base, leaving 10 bases not matched to a gene. In nucleotides, the CDR3 is TGCAGTGCGCCTAAGCCCGGGACTAGCGGCACAGATACGCAGTATTTT. Translating gives CSAPKPGTSGTDTQYF.

This sequence joins TRBV2 and TRBJ1-4; D is uncertain. V lost 10 bases and J 7 bases, leaving 10 bases between the germline ends. CDR1 SNHLY and CDR2 FYNNEI come from the germline V gene. The CDR3 has 11 amino acids. CDR3 sequence: CATVTGEKLFF. In nucleotides, the CDR3 is TGTGCCACCGTGACTGGTGAAAAACTGTTTTTT. The whole variable domain, remainder taken from reference TRBV2 and TRBJ1-4, is EPEVTQTPSHQVTQMGQEVILRCVPISNHLYFYWYRQILGQKVEFLVSFYNNEISEKSEIFDDQFSVERPDGSNFTLKIRSTKLEDSAMYFCATVTGEKLFFGSGTQLSVL.

This clonotype was detected a few times. The chain joins TRBV4-1 to TRBJ2-3, with unresolved D. The V gene's germline CDR1 is MGHRA and CDR2 YSYEKL. Trimming cost V 0 bases and J 1 base, with 8 bases left between them. The CDR3 consists of 15 residues. CDR3 sequence (DNA): TGCGCCAGCAGCCAAGAGCCCTCCCGCACAGATACGCAGTATTTT. Translation gives CASSQEPSRTDTQYF.

This chain links TRBV5-1 with TRBJ2-5; D is perhaps TRBD1 or TRBD2 (5 bases each). V was trimmed by 5 bases and J by 3 bases, leaving 8 bases between them. The CDR3 totals 12 residues. Germline V gives CDR1 SGHRS, CDR2 YFSETQ. DNA for the CDR3: TGCGCCAGCAGTGGGGGTAAAGAGACCCAGTACTTC. It codes for CASSGGKETQYF.

This clonotype was recorded a few times. The chain couples TRBV10-3 to TRBJ2-1, with D perhaps TRBD2 (6 bases). V gave up 2 bases and J gave up 3 bases, with 11 bases separating them. The CDR3 spans 15 residues. Germline CDR1 reads ENHRY; CDR2 reads SYGVKD. CDR3: CAISEVGAGYNEQFF. The CDR3 nucleotides read TGTGCCATCAGTGAGGTCGGAGCGGGCTACAATGAGCAGTTCTTC.

The chain recombines TRBV12-3 or TRBV12-4 with TRBJ2-6; D uncertain. V was clipped by 5 bases and J by 2 bases, with 13 bases between them. There are 16 residues in the CDR3. The CDR3 DNA follows: TGTGCCAGCAGTGCAGTTAAAGGGACTGGGGCCAACGTCCTGACTTTC. Protein product: CASSAVKGTGANVLTF.

This clonotype showed up just a few times. Here the CDR3 reads CASSLGQVRLYEQYF. The CDR3 nucleotides are TGCGCCAGCAGCTTGGGCCAGGTTAGGCTCTACGAGCAGTACTTC. J is TRBJ2-7 and V is TRBV5-1; D uncertain. CDR1 and CDR2 from the germline V gene are SGHRS and YFSETQ. V lost 0 bases, J lost 3 bases, and 13 bases lay in between. The CDR3 covers 15 residues. Full variable domain (rest looked up from reference TRBV5-1 and TRBJ2-7): KAGVTQTPRYLIKTRGQQVTLSCSPISGHRSVSWYQQTPGQGLQFLFEYFSETQRNKGNFPGRFSGRQFSNSRSEMNVSTLELGDSALYLCASSLGQVRLYEQYFGPGTRLTVT.

The chain uses TRBV3-1 and TRBJ1-2, with TRBD1 identical over 7 bases. The junction had 12 bases not matched to a gene; V was cut back by 0 bases and J by 8 bases. CDR1 and CDR2 (germline): LGHDT, YNNKEL (reference sequence). The CDR3 covers 16 residues. CDR3 in amino acids: CASSQDRIRGGFGYTF. In DNA, the CDR3 is TGTGCCAGCAGCCAAGATAGGATTAGAGGGGGCTTCGGCTACACCTTC. The full variable domain, with the rest looked up from reference TRBV3-1 and TRBJ1-2, is DTAVSQTPKYLVTQMGNDKSIKCEQNLGHDTMYWYKQDSKKFLKIMFSYNNKELIINETVPNRFSPKSPDKAHLNLHINSLELGDSAVYFCASSQDRIRGGFGYTFGSGTRLTVV.

This clonotype was seen a few times. The gene calls are TRBV7-8 and TRBJ2-1; D is possibly TRBD1 (6 bases). The germline V gene has CDR1 SGHVS and CDR2 FQNEAQ. The CDR3 totals 15 residues. V gave up 4 bases and J gave up 2 bases, with 12 bases separating them. The CDR3: CASSSQGTPYNEQFF. CDR3 sequence (DNA): TGTGCCAGCAGCTCCCAGGGGACCCCCTACAATGAGCAGTTCTTC.

The rearrangement uses TRBV7-9 and TRBJ2-1, with 7 bases that match TRBD2. Germline values: CDR1 SEHNR, CDR2 FQNEAQ (reference sequence). V was pared by 7 bases and J by 8 bases, with 5 bases of the junction left unmatched. The CDR3 sequence is 12 residues long. CDR3 sequence: CASTHSGYEQFF. CDR3 in DNA: TGTGCCAGCACCCATAGCGGGTATGAGCAGTTCTTC. The full variable domain, in which reference TRBV7-9 and TRBJ2-1 provide the parts outside the CDR3, is DTGVSQNPRHKITKRGQNVTFRCDPISEHNRLYWYRQTLGQGPEFLTYFQNEAQLEKSRLLSDRFSAERPKGSFSTLEIQRTEQGDSAMYLCASTHSGYEQFFGPGTRLTVL.

The table lists this clonotype with a few counts. The chain links TRBV12-3 or TRBV12-4 to TRBJ1-2; 9 bases match TRBD1. CDR3 length: 13 residues. V shed 10 bases, J shed 7 bases, and the junction held 10 bases outside the gene matches. The CDR3 bases are TGTGCCACTCCTTCCGGGACAGGGCTTGGCTACACCTTC. It encodes CATPSGTGLGYTF.

This clonotype has just a few counts. V is TRBV30 and J is TRBJ1-6, with a tentative D call TRBD1 (6 bases). V shed 4 bases and J shed 7 bases, with 11 bases lying between them. From germline, CDR1 is GTSNPN and CDR2 SVGIG (reference sequence). The CDR3 consists of 13 residues. CDR3 bases: TGTGCCTGGACTAACAGGGCGAATTCACCCCTCCACTTT. Its translation is CAWTNRANSPLHF.

V and J are TRBV19 and TRBJ1-1; D unclear. V lost 3 bases, J lost 4 bases, and 9 bases lay in between. This CDR3 is 13 amino acids long. Germline loops: CDR1 LNHDA, CDR2 SQIVND (reference sequence). CDR3 protein: CASSMDPRTEAFF. Here the CDR3 DNA reads TGTGCCAGTAGTATGGATCCTCGCACTGAAGCTTTCTTT.

The rearrangement uses TRBV5-1 and TRBJ1-2; D not resolved. The CDR3 has 15 amino acids. V was clipped by 5 bases and J by 0 bases, with 14 bases between them. The germline V gene encodes CDR1 SGHRS and CDR2 YFSETQ. The CDR3 loop is CASSRGRETNYGYTF. The CDR3 region has the DNA TGCGCCAGCAGTCGAGGACGGGAGACTAACTATGGCTACACCTTC.

The genes are TRBV12-3 or TRBV12-4 and TRBJ1-4; tentatively, D is TRBD1 (6 bases). The CDR3 is made up of 15 amino acids. V was shortened by 0 bases and J by 5 bases, with 10 bases between the two germline ends. CDR3 region: CASSLAGGQNEKLFF. In DNA, the CDR3 is TGTGCCAGCAGTTTAGCGGGGGGGCAGAATGAAAAACTGTTTTTT.

The chain joins TRBV7-8 to TRBJ2-7; the match to TRBD1 covers 9 bases. This CDR3 spans 17 amino acids. V dropped 5 bases and J dropped 0; count of bases not matched to a gene: 11. CDR1 and CDR2 from the germline V gene are SGHVS and FQNEAQ. CDR3 DNA: TGTGCCAGCAGCCCGGCGCAGCGGGACAGGGTCTCCTACGAGCAGTACTTC. This gives the protein CASSPAQRDRVSYEQYF.

The V and J genes are TRBV12-3 or TRBV12-4 and TRBJ1-5; TRBD1 matches 7 bases. J was trimmed by 8 bases and V by 3 bases; bases with no gene match: 7. The CDR3 is 14 residues long. CDR3 residues: CASSFKGGSEPQHF. The CDR3 nucleotides are TGTGCCAGCAGTTTCAAAGGGGGCTCGGAGCCCCAGCATTTT.

The chain recombines TRBV24-1 with TRBJ1-1; the D is unclear. With 4 bases removed from V and 1 base from J, the gap between germline ends came to 6 bases. Germline CDR1 is KGHDR and CDR2 is SFDVKD. The length of the CDR3 is 13 residues. The CDR3 nucleotides are TGTGCCACCAGTGAGGCCCCGAACACTGAAGCTTTCTTT. Encoded protein: CATSEAPNTEAFF.

This chain uses TRBV4-1 with TRBJ2-1; D may be TRBD2 (6 bases). The V end was cut by 1 base, the J end by 5 bases, with 18 bases between. CDR3 length: 17 residues. The germline CDR1 and CDR2 sequences are MGHRA and YSYEKL. The CDR3 DNA reads as TGCGCCAGCAGCCAAGGTTTAGGGCTAGCGATCAACAATGAGCAGTTCTTC. Translating it yields CASSQGLGLAINNEQFF.

In its sample, this clonotype was seen a few times. The rearrangement uses TRBV12-3 or TRBV12-4 and TRBJ1-1; the D gene is possibly TRBD1 (6 bases). The length of the CDR3 is 15 residues. The V end lost 1 base, the J end lost 0 bases, and 9 bases lay between the germline ends. The CDR3: CASSLGGTLNTEAFF. The CDR3 nucleotides are TGTGCCAGCAGTTTAGGGGGGACATTGAACACTGAAGCTTTCTTT.

This clonotype has more than one count but fewer than ten. The rearrangement uses TRBV15 and TRBJ1-4; no clear D gene. CDR3 length: 15 residues. Trimming took off 0 bases at V and 5 bases at J, with 10 bases between the two ends. Germline V gives CDR1 LNHNV, CDR2 YYDKDF (reference sequence). The CDR3, as DNA: TGTGCCACCAGCAGAGATACCGTGGGGAATGAAAAACTGTTTTTT. Its protein is CATSRDTVGNEKLFF.

This clonotype was recorded a few times. The chain combines TRBV11-3 with TRBJ2-1, with D possibly matching TRBD2 (5 bases). V was clipped by 5 bases and J by 1 base, with 9 bases between them. The CDR3 is 14 residues long. CDR1 and CDR2 (germline): SGHNT, YENEEA. The CDR3 here is CASSPGDSYNEQFF. The CDR3 region has the DNA TGTGCCAGCAGCCCCGGGGATTCCTACAATGAGCAGTTCTTC.

This clonotype came up a few times. J is TRBJ2-7 and V is TRBV30; D ambiguous. Germline V gives CDR1 GTSNPN, CDR2 SVGIG (reference sequence). The V end lost 0 bases, the J end lost 3 bases, and 3 bases lay between the germline ends. The CDR3 extends over 11 amino acids. The CDR3 nucleotides are TGTGCCTGGAGTGTCGTCTACGAGCAGTACTTC. Protein product: CAWSVVYEQYF.